Shown below are 5 T cell receptor beta chains from a single sample sequenced in a study of blood T cells in healthy people across ages (dated by TCRdb to the mid-2010s). Receptors were amplified or captured by 5' RACE. TCRdb lists the instrument as Illumina HiSeq 2500. A second PCR of 7 to 11 cycles was run with a J-beta primer mix and a sample-barcoded 5' primer. TCRdb reprocessed the public reads (quality trimming at Q25 with fastp, clone calling with MiXCR) and kept in-frame beta chains. Each CDR3 protein appears once, grouped with its most common genes and DNA. This sample holds 780,000 or so distinct CDR3 sequences; approximately 25% were observed only once. The top ten hold approximately 3.7% of the sample. This sample was also put to use in a study of T cells of mothers and their children.

Sequenced sample: blood. The receptors originated from a boy younger than 18 in good health.

This clonotype was seen a handful of times. The V call is TRBV7-2, the J call TRBJ1-1; D gene uncertain. This CDR3 is 13 amino acids long. Germline-derived CDR1 and CDR2 are SGHTA and FQGNSA. Trimming stripped 7 bases from V and 1 base from J, with 10 bases between. CDR3: CASTLSRNTEAFF. CDR3 nucleotides: TGTGCCAGCACCCTAAGCAGGAACACTGAAGCTTTCTTT.

This clonotype was detected only a few times. This sequence joins TRBV7-2 and TRBJ1-1; D is uncertain. Looked up from germline, CDR1 is SGHTA and CDR2 is FQGNSA. This CDR3 region has 12 residues. Deletions cut 5 bases from V and 6 bases from J, with 10 bases between. CDR3 DNA sequence: TGTGCCAGCAGCCCTCGGACGGCTGAAGCTTTCTTT. It specifies CASSPRTAEAFF.

This rearrangement joins TRBV2 to TRBJ2-3; 11 nucleotides match TRBD2. Trimming took 6 bases from V and 4 from J; bases not matched to a gene: 9. There are 16 residues in the CDR3. Germline assignment: CDR1 SNHLY and CDR2 FYNNEI. As DNA, the CDR3 is TGTGCCAGCAGCGCCCTTAGCGGGGGGGCCGCAGATACGCAGTATTTT. Its translation is CASSALSGGAADTQYF. The full variable domain, with the rest looked up from reference TRBV2 and TRBJ2-3, is EPEVTQTPSHQVTQMGQEVILRCVPISNHLYFYWYRQILGQKVEFLVSFYNNEISEKSEIFDDQFSVERPDGSNFTLKIRSTKLEDSAMYFCASSALSGGAADTQYFGPGTRLTVL.

This clonotype was detected many times. The chain couples TRBV5-6 to TRBJ2-5; 8 bases align to TRBD1. Germline V gene lookup returns CDR1 SGHDT and CDR2 YYEEEE. V shed 4 bases, J shed 4 bases, and the junction held 3 bases outside the gene matches. The CDR3 runs to 13 residues. The chain's CDR3 is CASSRTGRETQYF. The DNA of the CDR3 is TGTGCCAGCAGCCGGACAGGGCGAGAGACCCAGTACTTC.

The table lists this clonotype with a few counts. The chain links TRBV7-2 to TRBJ2-3, with 9 nucleotides matching TRBD2. Germline CDR1 SGHTA, CDR2 FQGNSA. The CDR3 has 16 amino acids. After removal of 4 bases from V and 3 bases from J, the junction contained 8 bases not matched to a gene. The CDR3 sequence: CASSWSPAGGTDTQYF. The CDR3 DNA is TGTGCCAGCAGCTGGAGCCCAGCGGGGGGTACAGATACGCAGTATTTT. Drawing the rest from reference TRBV7-2 and TRBJ2-3, the complete variable domain is GAGVSQSPSNKVTEKGKDVELRCDPISGHTALYWYRQSLGQGLEFLIYFQGNSAPDKSGLPSDRFSAERTGGSVSTLTIQRTQQEDSAVYLCASSWSPAGGTDTQYFGPGTRLTVL.